This T cell receptor (beta chain) was identified during a study of Graves' ophthalmopathy and Graves' hyperthyroidism. General observations from the study: In blood, most expanded thyroid clonotypes above 0.001 frequency were also detected.

Trimming took 5 bases from V and 5 from J, leaving 10 bases between them. CDR1 and CDR2 from the germline V gene are MNHNS and SASEGT. This CDR3 spans 14 amino acids. This clonotype was detected ten times or more. Antigen specificity is unknown. Ophthalmopathy-affected donors exhibited moderate-to-severe activity, CAS ≥3, NOSPECS ≥4, and duration under 3 months. Diagnosis relied on clinical symptoms, serum thyroxine, TRAb, thyroid ultrasound and orbital computed tomography. RNA transcripts were the source from which TCR beta CDR3 regions were amplified. HTBI-primed RT-PCR formed the first round, and a multiplex PCR formed the second. From the multiplex PCR reads, TCRdb called clonotypes with MiXCR, one entry per CDR3 protein. The repertoire holds about 410,000 distinct CDR3 sequences, 15% to 20% seen once, with about 1.6% in the top ten.

The chain carries TRBV6-1 and TRBJ1-6; a possible D gene is TRBD1 (6 bases). The clonotype originates from a woman aged 18-29 years with Graves' ophthalmopathy. Sequenced material: peripheral blood. CDR3 DNA sequence: TGTGCCAGCAGTCGGGGGGCTGATAATTCACCCCTCCACTTT. This sequence encodes CASSRGADNSPLHF.